These T cell receptor beta chains were read from a single sample in a study of cytomegalovirus exposure and HLA in healthy donors. Profiling relied on immunoSEQ multiplex PCR, and the TCRdb table lists in-frame clones only, not all of them. This table holds 20,000 to 25,000 clones, 65% to 85% found once. Material: PBMCs. The receptors shown here come from a man aged 55 to 69 in good health and CMV-seronegative. The CDR3 runs from the conserved cysteine through the conserved F or W. D genes are given only for firm matches. Clone size is stated in some rows and not others, as once, few, many or a class when expanded.

V,J,size,D,CDR3,DNA
TRBV5-1,TRBJ2-3,.,TRBD2,CASSLDVRSSGRPADTQYF,TGCGCCAGCAGCCTGGACGTTAGGTCTAGCGGGAGGCCCGCAGATACGCAGTATTTT
TRBV7-9,TRBJ2-7,.,TRBD1,CASSLSAGGPSGEQYF,TGTGCCAGCAGCTTGAGTGCAGGGGGTCCCTCTGGCGAGCAGTACTTC
TRBV18,TRBJ1-5,once,.,CASSPRPVAYSNQPQHF,TGTGCCAGCTCACCACGCCCAGTAGCTTATAGCAATCAGCCCCAGCATTTT
TRBV11-2,TRBJ2-4,.,TRBD2,CASSGPGLAGGLAKNIQYF,TGTGCCAGCAGCGGCCCGGGACTAGCGGGGGGGCTGGCCAAAAACATTCAGTACTTC
TRBV10-3,TRBJ2-7,.,TRBD1,CAISELGGQGNEQYF,TGTGCCATCAGTGAGTTGGGTGGACAGGGGAACGAGCAGTACTTC
TRBV18,TRBJ1-5,once,TRBD1,CASSPRRTGGTQPQHF,TGTGCCAGCTCACCGAGGCGAACAGGGGGAACTCAGCCCCAGCATTTT
TRBV19,TRBJ2-1,.,.,CASSIRQIYNEQFF,TGTGCCAGTAGTATCAGGCAGATTTACAATGAGCAGTTCTTC
TRBV7-6,TRBJ2-1,.,TRBD2,CASSRWPGGTRSYNEQFF,TGTGCCAGCAGCCGCTGGCCGGGGGGTACTAGGTCCTACAATGAGCAGTTCTTC
TRBV7-2,TRBJ1-6,once,TRBD1,CASSSRTGDNSPLHF,TGTGCCAGCAGCAGCCGGACAGGGGATAATTCACCCCTCCACTTT
TRBV5-5,TRBJ2-3,.,TRBD2,CASSLGPTSGRTDTQYF,TGTGCCAGCAGCTTGGGCCCGACTAGCGGGAGGACAGATACGCAGTATTTT
TRBV7-2,TRBJ1-5,.,TRBD1,CASSLATGGSQPQHF,TGTGCCAGCAGCTTAGCGACAGGGGGCAGCCAGCCCCAGCATTTT
TRBV30,TRBJ2-2,.,.,CAWSAWATGELFF,TGTGCCTGGAGTGCGTGGGCTACCGGGGAGCTGTTTTTT
TRBV5-1,TRBJ1-4,.,.,CASSFGTFREKLFF,TGCGCCAGCAGCTTCGGGACATTTCGAGAAAAACTGTTTTTT
TRBV5-1,TRBJ2-6,.,.,CASSLGASSGANVLTF,TGCGCCAGCAGCTTGGGGGCGAGCTCTGGGGCCAACGTCCTGACTTTC
TRBV30,TRBJ2-7,few,.,CAWSPGRYEQYF,TGTGCCTGGAGTCCGGGGAGGTACGAGCAGTACTTC
TRBV5-1,TRBJ1-2,.,.,CASSLTADRRYGYTF,TGCGCCAGCAGCTTGACGGCGGATCGACGCTATGGCTACACCTTC
TRBV28,TRBJ1-2,.,.,CATEGWGYGYTF,TGTGCCACCGAGGGATGGGGCTATGGCTACACCTTC
TRBV7-9,TRBJ1-6,.,.,CASSLGQNSPLHF,TGTGCCAGCAGCTTGGGCCAAAATTCACCCCTCCACTTT
TRBV28,TRBJ2-5,.,.,CASTPVNQETQYF,TGTGCCAGCACCCCCGTTAATCAAGAGACCCAGTACTTC
TRBV2,TRBJ1-4,.,.,CASSEAREGSEFF,TGTGCCAGCAGTGAAGCGCGGGAAGGGAGTGAGTTTTTT
TRBV27,TRBJ2-2,few,.,CASSFRTGAPAGELFF,TGTGCCAGCAGTTTTCGGACGGGAGCCCCGGCCGGGGAGCTGTTTTTT
TRBV5-1,TRBJ2-5,few,TRBD2,CASSLGLERGLREDF,TGCGCCAGCAGCTTGGGGTTGGAGCGAGGGTTACGGGAGGACTTC
TRBV7-3,TRBJ1-4,.,.,CASSLNPGANEKLFF,TGTGCCAGCAGCTTAAACCCGGGAGCTAATGAAAAACTGTTTTTT
TRBV5-5,TRBJ2-1,.,TRBD2,CASNDQYGRPYNEQFF,TGTGCCAGCAACGACCAGTACGGGAGGCCCTACAATGAGCAGTTCTTC
TRBV4-1,TRBJ2-7,.,TRBD2,CASSQAPWTSGGEYF,TGCGCCAGCAGCCAAGCCCCCTGGACTAGCGGGGGGGAGTACTTC
TRBV2,TRBJ2-5,.,TRBD1,CASSGQGAMGETQYF,TGTGCCAGCAGCGGACAGGGGGCTATGGGGGAGACCCAGTACTTC
TRBV6-6,TRBJ1-3,.,.,CASQETGSLNTIYF,TGTGCCAGCCAAGAAACAGGGTCCCTAAACACCATATATTTT
TRBV5-6,TRBJ1-6,.,TRBD1,CASSSGQGYSPLHF,TGTGCCAGCAGCTCAGGACAGGGGTATTCACCCCTCCACTTT
TRBV5-8,TRBJ1-2,large,.,CASSLAHAADGYTF,TGTGCCAGCAGTTTGGCACATGCGGCGGATGGCTACACCTTC
TRBV7-8,TRBJ1-1,.,.,CASSLAVGREDTEAFF,TGTGCCAGCAGCTTAGCGGTCGGCAGGGAGGACACTGAAGCTTTCTTT
TRBV4-1,TRBJ2-7,.,TRBD2,CASSPLGGSQDEQYF,TGCGCCAGCAGCCCCCTCGGGGGGAGTCAGGACGAGCAGTACTTC
TRBV30,TRBJ2-3,.,.,CAWSTRQATTDTQYF,TGTGCCTGGAGTACCAGACAGGCCACCACGGATACGCAGTATTTT
TRBV7-9,TRBJ2-1,.,TRBD2,CASSFSGGAWEQFF,TGTGCCAGCAGCTTTAGCGGGGGGGCCTGGGAGCAGTTCTTC
TRBV6-1,TRBJ2-7,.,TRBD1,CASSSQTGNYEQYF,TGTGCCAGCAGTTCCCAGACAGGGAACTACGAGCAGTACTTC
TRBV27,TRBJ1-3,.,.,CASSLIGTGNTIYF,TGTGCCAGCAGTTTAATTGGCACTGGAAACACCATATATTTT
TRBV5-1,TRBJ2-1,.,TRBD2,CASSLGLAAGYNEQFF,TGCGCCAGCAGCTTGGGGCTAGCGGCCGGTTACAATGAGCAGTTCTTC
TRBV7-9,TRBJ2-5,.,.,CASRSPGKETQYF,TGTGCCAGCAGGAGTCCGGGGAAAGAGACCCAGTACTTC
TRBV19,TRBJ1-2,.,TRBD1,CASSVGQAYGYTF,TGTGCCAGTAGCGTAGGACAGGCCTATGGCTACACCTTC
TRBV18,TRBJ2-5,.,.,CASSPSGREETQYF,TGTGCCAGCTCACCCTCCGGCAGGGAAGAGACCCAGTACTTC
TRBV4-3,TRBJ1-5,.,.,CASSQDLKGLERPQHF,TGCGCCAGCAGCCAAGATTTAAAAGGACTGGAGCGTCCCCAGCATTTT
TRBV19,TRBJ1-5,.,.,CASSEDRNYNQPQHF,TGTGCCAGTTCCGAAGACAGGAACTACAATCAGCCCCAGCATTTT
TRBV7-6,TRBJ1-2,.,TRBD1,CASSATGKDGYTF,TGTGCCAGCAGCGCGACAGGGAAGGACGGCTACACCTTC
TRBV18,TRBJ1-2,.,.,CASSPGGGNYGYTF,TGTGCCAGCTCACCCGGGGGGGGAAACTATGGCTACACCTTC
TRBV18,TRBJ2-1,.,TRBD1,CASSPQGAEQFF,TGTGCCAGCTCACCGCAGGGGGCTGAGCAGTTCTTC
TRBV30,TRBJ1-4,.,.,CAWSPGHKLFF,TGTGCCTGGAGCCCGGGACACAAACTGTTTTTT
TRBV28,TRBJ2-3,.,TRBD2,CGVAGVNTDTQYF,TGTGGCGTAGCGGGTGTTAACACAGATACGCAGTATTTT
TRBV11-2,TRBJ2-7,.,.,CASSLAQSGRGEQYF,TGTGCCAGCAGCTTAGCGCAATCCGGTCGCGGCGAGCAGTACTTC
TRBV5-4,TRBJ1-4,.,TRBD1,CASSWNQGAGEKLFF,TGTGCCAGCAGCTGGAATCAGGGGGCTGGTGAAAAACTGTTTTTT
TRBV27,TRBJ1-5,few,TRBD1,CASRRLQGRGTNYSNQPQHF,TGTGCCAGCCGCCGTTTACAGGGGCGAGGGACCAACTATAGCAATCAGCCCCAGCATTTT